These 14 T cell receptor beta chains originate from one sample sequenced in a study of T and B cells in COVID-19 patients. TRB rearrangements were amplified by multiplex PCR with BIOMED2 TRB-A/B primers. MiXCR was run by TCRdb on the multiplex PCR reads, yielding one entry per CDR3 protein. The table includes 13,000 or so distinct CDR3 sequences, 28% detected once. Each TRB amplification used about 250-550 ng of genomic DNA from blood. The sequenced material came from blood. These TCRs come from a human donor who had recovered from COVID-19.

The chain recombines TRBV20-1 with TRBJ1-1; possibly TRBD1 for D (5 bases). The length of the CDR3 is 15 residues. The ends were cut back, 1 base at V and 1 base at J, with 13 bases in the middle. Germline values: CDR1 DFQATT, CDR2 SNEGSKA (reference sequence). This CDR3 is CSARGHWGRNTEAFF. In DNA form, the CDR3 reads TGCAGTGCTAGAGGTCATTGGGGGAGGAACACTGAAGCTTTCTTT.

This clonotype was observed once. This chain connects TRBV24-1 to TRBJ2-1; a possible D gene is TRBD1 (8 bases). V gave up 5 bases and J gave up 6 bases, with 13 bases separating them. CDR1 and CDR2 from the germline V gene are KGHDR and SFDVKD. CDR3 length: 14 amino acids. CDR3 coding DNA: TGTGCCACCAGTGTTACAGGGGGGGGCAATGAGCAGTTCTTC. It codes for CATSVTGGGNEQFF.

The sample holds many counts of this clonotype. The V call is TRBV6-2 or TRBV6-3, the J call TRBJ2-1, with D perhaps TRBD1 or TRBD2 (5 bases each). This CDR3 spans 19 amino acids. V was pared by 4 bases and J by 2 bases, with 24 bases between. CDR1 is MNHEY and CDR2 is SVGEGT in the germline V gene. The CDR3: CASSWIPAGRRGPYNEQFF. The DNA of the CDR3 is TGTGCCAGCAGTTGGATTCCGGCCGGTAGACGGGGACCCTACAATGAGCAGTTCTTC.

This rearrangement joins TRBV18 to TRBJ1-6; D uncertain. This CDR3 comprises 16 residues. The V end lost 2 bases, the J end lost 0 bases, and 8 bases lay between the germline ends. Germline assignment: CDR1 KGHSH and CDR2 LQKENI. The CDR3 here is CASSPGGNSYNSPLHF. The CDR3 DNA reads TGTGCCAGCTCACCAGGTGGGAACTCCTATAATTCACCCCTCCACTTT.

J is TRBJ2-5 and V is TRBV5-1; TRBD1 is a possible D gene (5 bases). The CDR3 extends over 15 amino acids. Between the trimmed V and J ends, which lost 0 bases and 5 bases, there was a span of 14 bases. Germline V lookup: CDR1 SGHRS, CDR2 YFSETQ. The CDR3 nucleotides read TGCGCCAGCAGCTTGGGCCAGGGTAGGTGGGAGACCCAGTACTTC. Amino acid sequence: CASSLGQGRWETQYF. The complete variable domain, with remaining parts taken from reference TRBV5-1 and TRBJ2-5, reads KAGVTQTPRYLIKTRGQQVTLSCSPISGHRSVSWYQQTPGQGLQFLFEYFSETQRNKGNFPGRFSGRQFSNSRSEMNVSTLELGDSALYLCASSLGQGRWETQYFGPGTRLLVL.

This clonotype is deemed medium-sized. The chain joins TRBV27 to TRBJ2-7; tentatively, D is TRBD1 or TRBD2 (5 bases each). Germline V CDR1 and CDR2: MNHEY, SMNVEV (reference sequence). The CDR3 spans 16 residues. V lost 4 bases and J lost 0, with 16 bases in between. CDR3 DNA sequence: TGTGCCAGCAGTTGGGGCCTGCGGGCGAACTCCTACGAGCAGTACTTC. Translation gives CASSWGLRANSYEQYF.

The chain has TRBV10-2 and TRBJ1-2; TRBD1 matches at 7 bases. The CDR3 covers 14 residues. V trimming: 6 bases; J trimming: 0 bases; junction bases outside the gene matches: 4. Looked up from germline, CDR1 is WSHSY and CDR2 is SAAADI. CDR3 loop: CASSLTGTNYGYTF. DNA of the CDR3: TGCGCCAGCAGCCTGACAGGGACTAACTATGGCTACACCTTC.

The rearrangement joins TRBV10-3 to TRBJ2-3, with 7 bases identical to TRBD2. Germline CDR1 is ENHRY and CDR2 is SYGVKD. This CDR3 has 16 residues. V gave up 2 bases and J gave up 0 bases; unmatched junction bases: 5. CDR3 amino acids: CAISETLAGSTDTQYF. The CDR3 region has the DNA TGTGCCATCAGTGAGACTTTAGCGGGTAGCACAGATACGCAGTATTTT.

This chain joins TRBV4-2 and TRBJ2-3; D might be TRBD1 (5 bases). The germline V and J ends were trimmed by 0 bases and 9 bases, with 13 bases remaining between them. The length of the CDR3 is 14 residues. Germline CDR1 LGHNA, CDR2 YNFKEQ. CDR3 sequence reads: CASSQDSLGVTQYF. The CDR3, as DNA: TGTGCCAGCAGCCAAGATAGTCTAGGGGTCACGCAGTATTTT.

This rearrangement joins TRBV4-1 to TRBJ2-5, with 8 bases identical to TRBD1. Germline V gives CDR1 MGHRA, CDR2 YSYEKL. There are 15 residues in the CDR3. J was trimmed by 3 bases and V by 3 bases; bases with no gene match: 6. CDR3 region: CASSQPDRVEETQYF. The CDR3, as DNA: TGCGCCAGCAGCCAGCCGGACAGGGTAGAAGAGACCCAGTACTTC.

The chain uses TRBV10-3 and TRBJ1-1, with TRBD1 identical over 7 bases. The CDR3 has 14 amino acids. Germline assignment: CDR1 ENHRY and CDR2 SYGVKD. J was trimmed by 6 bases and V by 0 bases; bases with no gene match: 4. The CDR3 DNA follows: TGTGCCATCAGTGAGTCGACAGGGAGTCCTGAAGCTTTCTTT. Residues: CAISESTGSPEAFF.

V usage is TRBV18 and J usage is TRBJ1-5; D remains unclear. V gave up 2 bases and J gave up 2 bases, with 7 bases separating them. The CDR3 has 14 amino acids. Germline CDR1 KGHSH, CDR2 LQKENI. The CDR3 coding sequence is TGTGCCAGCTCACCAAACAAGGGCAATCAGCCCCAGCATTTT. Translated, it gives CASSPNKGNQPQHF.

This clonotype was recorded many times. The V and J genes are TRBV27 and TRBJ2-7, with a tentative D call TRBD1 (6 bases). V lost 2 bases and J lost 4, with 6 bases in between. Germline CDR1 is MNHEY and CDR2 is SMNVEV (reference sequence). This CDR3 is built from 12 residues. The CDR3, as DNA: TGTGCCAGCAGTTTAACAGGGTACGAGCAGTACTTC. Amino acid sequence: CASSLTGYEQYF.

CDR3 region: CASSLQGSEKLFF. In DNA, the CDR3 is TGTGCCAGCAGTTTACAGGGCTCCGAAAAACTGTTTTTT. This chain connects TRBV12-3 or TRBV12-4 to TRBJ1-4; TRBD1 might be the D (5 bases). The CDR3 runs 13 residues. With 2 bases removed from V and 8 bases from J, the gap between germline ends came to 9 bases.